This TCR beta chain came from a study of CD8 T cells in Susac syndrome (dated by TCRdb to about 2019). Background for the entire study: Of the Susac syndrome patients who were sequenced, more than 5 had clinically active disease and roughly 8 were in clinical remission. At blood withdrawal, Susac syndrome patients were therapy-naive, treated with corticosteroids (with IVIg additionally given to some), or treated with IVIg alone. Whether CD8+ T cell activation and differentiation in Susac syndrome was antigen driven was tested using repertoire sequencing. Paper-wide results and their limitations: In patients with Susac syndrome, the CD4+ T cell repertoire showed no detectable clonal expansion. The study acknowledged that relatively few individuals were included in the TCR sequencing and HLA analysis.

There are 14 amino acids in the CDR3, from cysteine to phenylalanine inclusive. CDR3 DNA only is kept here, 42 bases in frame from base 1. Trimming at the junction amounts to 2 bases on V and 2 bases on J, and the germline ends lie 9 bases apart. In the germline V gene (reference sequence), CDR1 corresponds to LNHDA and CDR2 to SQIVND. RNA was extracted using the RNeasy kit, and roughly 0.45 to 1 microgram was reverse transcribed with random hexamers. The immunoSEQ multiplex PCR assay, which covers 54 Vbeta and 13 Jbeta segments, was used to amplify TCR beta CDR3 regions. PCR amplification bias was corrected using a synthetic template baseline for primer optimization and computational correction. The source study handled its data this way. Only productive sequences were kept, with reads annotated to V, D and J genes according to IMGT and analyzed in immunoSEQ Analyzer. To calculate clonality, Shannon entropy was normalized by log2 of the number of productive unique sequences and then subtracted from one. For each patient and control, public and private clones were evaluated among the 100 most prevalent clones. Clones were defined as Susac-specific if absent from the healthy and MS cohorts, from 1052 published viral clones and from other ImmuneACCESS disease sequences. The public reads were quality trimmed at Q25 with fastp and then assembled into clones with MiXCR by TCRdb, keeping productive beta chains. Every CDR3 protein is listed once, alongside the most common genes and DNA of its rows. The V and J calls follow TCRdb's processing rather than the paper's. The sample contains under 200,000 distinct CDR3 sequences, roughly nine tenths of them found a single time. Of the sample, 0.085% to 0.09% falls within the top ten clones.

A word on this clonotype: What antigen it recognizes has not been identified. Base qualities are not provided; no much larger clone lies one nucleotide away.

Peripheral blood CD8+ and CD4+ T cells from healthy donors, Susac syndrome patients and multiple sclerosis patients were profiled by high-throughput TCR beta sequencing. The Susac syndrome patients fulfilled recently defined diagnostic criteria for definite or probable disease. CD8+ TEMRA cells were enriched by FACS, while bulk CD8+ and CD4+ T cells were purified by magnetic negative isolation. Blood was collected in EDTA tubes and processed within 24 hours, with PBMCs isolated through density gradient centrifugation. PBMCs intended for TCR sequencing were cryopreserved in liquid nitrogen and were subsequently thawed in a 37 degrees C water bath. The sorted or isolated CD4+, CD8+ and CD8+ TEMRA cells reached a purity of at least 90%.

The receptor comes from a human donor with Susac syndrome. This chain is built from TRBV19 and TRBJ1-2; the D gene lacks a confident call. Sequenced: CD4+ T cells from PBMCs. The DNA sequence reads TGTGCCAGTAGTATATCAGGAGGGAACTATGGCTACACCTTC. The translation is CASSISGGNYGYTF. The reference TRBV19 and TRBJ1-2 proteins fill in what lies around the CDR3, so the full variable domain reads DGGITQSPKYLFRKEGQNVTLSCEQNLNHDAMYWYRQDPGQGLRLIYYSQIVNDFQKGDIAEGYSVSREKKESFPLTVTSAQKNPTAFYLCASSISGGNYGYTFGSGTRLTVV.